The next 19 T cell receptor beta chains were all read from a single sample in a study of T cells in Graves' hyperthyroidism and ophthalmopathy. TCR beta CDR3 regions were amplified from RNA. In the first-round RT-PCR of the TCR CDR3, the HTBI primer set was used. Using its own MiXCR run on the multiplex PCR reads, TCRdb lists one record per CDR3 protein. The sample includes approximately 400,000 distinct CDR3 sequences, more than 14% of them seen just once. The source material was blood. These receptors originate from a young woman with Graves' ophthalmopathy.

Ten or more counts support this clonotype. The chain carries TRBV10-3 and TRBJ2-7; 8 positions match TRBD1. This CDR3 is built from 15 residues. Germline V lookup: CDR1 ENHRY, CDR2 SYGVKD. With 5 bases clipped from V and 3 bases from J, the junction kept 9 bases outside the gene matches. The CDR3 sequence: CAISLTGGWDYEQYF. In DNA, the CDR3 is TGTGCCATCAGTTTAACAGGGGGTTGGGACTACGAGCAGTACTTC.

The sample holds many counts of this clonotype. The chain recombines TRBV6-1 with TRBJ2-3; D is perhaps TRBD1 (6 bases). Germline assignment: CDR1 MNHNS and CDR2 SASEGT. The CDR3 extends over 16 amino acids. V was shortened by 3 bases and J by 2 bases, with 15 bases between the two germline ends. CDR3 loop: CASSDVVTGDTDTQYF. The DNA of the CDR3 is TGTGCCAGCAGTGATGTTGTGACAGGAGACACAGATACGCAGTATTTT.

This clonotype was seen repeatedly, ten times or more. This CDR3 reads CASSRNGNTEAFF. CDR3 coding DNA: TGCGCCAGCAGTCGCAACGGGAACACTGAAGCTTTCTTT. The chain has TRBV4-1 and TRBJ1-1; D remains unclear. V was cut by 6 bases and J by 1 base, with 9 bases left in between. The CDR3 is made up of 13 amino acids. CDR1 and CDR2 from the germline V gene are MGHRA and YSYEKL.

This clonotype has a count of ten or more. The gene calls are TRBV6-4 and TRBJ2-3, with TRBD1 matching over 7 bases. Germline V lookup: CDR1 MRHNA, CDR2 SNTAGT. J gave up 2 bases and V 6 bases, and 5 bases lay outside the gene matches. The CDR3 loop spans 14 amino acids. The DNA of the CDR3 is TGTGCCAGCAGCAGGGACAGTATCACAGATACGCAGTATTTT. Translated: CASSRDSITDTQYF.

V gene TRBV7-2 combines with J gene TRBJ1-1, with TRBD1 as a possible D gene (6 bases). The CDR3 extends over 14 amino acids. The V end was cut by 3 bases, the J end by 4 bases, with 12 bases between. The germline V gene has CDR1 SGHTA and CDR2 FQGNSA. The CDR3 loop is CASSLNRESTEAFF. CDR3 DNA: TGTGCCAGCAGCTTGAACAGGGAAAGCACTGAAGCTTTCTTT.

This clonotype was seen only a few times. V usage is TRBV27 and J usage is TRBJ2-1; unclear D gene. Deletions cut 4 bases from V and 0 bases from J, with 10 bases between. The CDR3 has 15 amino acids. Germline values: CDR1 MNHEY, CDR2 SMNVEV (reference sequence). CDR3 sequence reads: CASSSIPHSYNEQFF. For the CDR3, the DNA is TGTGCCAGCAGTTCCATACCCCACTCCTACAATGAGCAGTTCTTC.

CDR3 sequence (DNA): TGTGCCAGCGGGACAGGCGCAGGGGTAGTCACCGGGGAGCTGTTTTTT. Translated, it gives CASGTGAGVVTGELFF. The chain uses TRBV6-2 or TRBV6-3 and TRBJ2-2; 8 bases match TRBD1. Germline loops: CDR1 MNHEY, CDR2 SVGEGT. This CDR3 is 16 amino acids long. Trimming cost V 8 bases and J 4 bases; bases outside gene matches: 12.

This clonotype was found a few times. The rearrangement joins TRBV19 to TRBJ1-5, with D maybe TRBD1 (5 bases). This CDR3 comprises 16 residues. Germline V CDR1 and CDR2: LNHDA, SQIVND (reference sequence). Trimming removed 6 bases at V and 4 bases at J, with 19 bases between. CDR3 region: CASSTDGAGKNQPQHF. The CDR3, as DNA: TGTGCCAGTAGCACGGACGGGGCAGGGAAGAATCAGCCCCAGCATTTT.

This clonotype occurred a few times. The rearrangement joins TRBV27 to TRBJ2-1; D is unresolved. The CDR3 runs 14 residues. The V gene's germline CDR1 is MNHEY and CDR2 SMNVEV (reference sequence). V lost 0 bases, J lost 2 bases, and 5 bases lay in between. DNA of the CDR3: TGTGCCAGCAGTTTATCCGCAGCCTACAATGAGCAGTTCTTC. This codes for CASSLSAAYNEQFF.

This clonotype was detected ten times or more. The chain recombines TRBV7-6 with TRBJ2-5; D not resolved. V lost 5 bases, J lost 1 base, and 8 bases lay in between. The germline gives CDR1 SGHVS, CDR2 FNYEAQ. The length of the CDR3 is 13 residues. In DNA, the CDR3 is TGTGCCAGCAGCCTCCGACTCCAAGAGACCCAGTACTTC. As protein: CASSLRLQETQYF.

The CDR3 bases are TGTGCCAGTAGTCGCAACAGGGTAGGTCAGCCCCAGCATTTT. Encoded protein: CASSRNRVGQPQHF. The chain links TRBV19 to TRBJ1-5, with a weak D call TRBD1 (6 bases). The germline V gene encodes CDR1 LNHDA and CDR2 SQIVND (reference sequence). The CDR3 extends over 14 amino acids. V lost 5 bases to trimming and J lost 6 bases, with 14 bases between them.

This clonotype was seen repeatedly, ten times or more. The J gene is TRBJ2-5, the V gene TRBV2; the D call may be TRBD1 or TRBD2 (6 bases each). Trimming left V 4 bases short and J 5 bases short, with 17 bases between. The CDR3 runs 15 residues. Germline CDR1 SNHLY, CDR2 FYNNEI. CDR3 residues: CASSVIPGAGETQYF. Written as DNA, the CDR3 is TGTGCCAGCAGTGTGATTCCGGGGGCGGGTGAGACCCAGTACTTC.

This clonotype has just a few counts. This chain links TRBV14 with TRBJ1-2, with D unclear. Per the germline V gene, CDR1 is SGHDN and CDR2 is FVKESK. The CDR3 is 13 amino acids. V was pared by 0 bases and J by 8 bases, with 10 bases between. CDR3 in DNA: TGTGCCAGCAGCCAAGATCTGAGGAAAGGCTACACCTTC. Translation: CASSQDLRKGYTF.

This clonotype was seen repeatedly, ten times or more. The chain couples TRBV29-1 to TRBJ2-1, with 9 positions matching TRBD2. This CDR3 has 15 residues. Per germline, CDR1 SQVTM and CDR2 ANQGSEA. Unmatched junction bases numbered 12, after V lost 7 bases and J lost 5 bases. The CDR3 nucleotides read TGCAGCGCAGACACCGGGGCGGGGGGGGACAATGAGCAGTTCTTC. Translating gives CSADTGAGGDNEQFF.

Regarding this clonotype: A single base separates this from a much larger clone, so it may be a read error. The genes are TRBV27 and TRBJ2-1, with D perhaps TRBD1 (7 bases). The J call could be wrong; TRBJ2-7 is a better fit for the DNA end. The germline V gene encodes CDR1 MNHEY and CDR2 SMNVEV (reference sequence). This CDR3 has 15 amino acids. The CDR3 nucleotides read TGTGCCACGCAAACTCGACAGGGAGGTGGCAATGAGCAGTACTTC. Translating it yields CATQTRQGGGNEQYF.

Only a few counts were recorded for this clonotype. This chain links TRBV15 with TRBJ2-3, with TRBD2 matching 11 bases. V lost 2 bases to trimming and J lost 2 bases; unmatched junction nucleotides: 3. This CDR3 is built from 16 residues. CDR1 and CDR2 (germline): LNHNV, YYDKDF (reference sequence). The CDR3, as DNA: TGTGCCACCAGCAGAACTAGCGGGGGTCTCACAGATACGCAGTATTTT. Translating it yields CATSRTSGGLTDTQYF. Based on the CDR3 plus reference TRBV15 and TRBJ2-3, the full variable domain is DAMVIQNPRYQVTQFGKPVTLSCSQTLNHNVMYWYQQKSSQAPKLLFHYYDKDFNNEADTPDNFQSRRPNTSFCFLDIRSPGLGDTAMYLCATSRTSGGLTDTQYFGPGTRLTVL.

The sample holds many counts of this clonotype. The chain recombines TRBV28 with TRBJ2-7; a weak D match, TRBD1 (6 bases). V dropped 6 bases and J dropped 1 base, with 13 bases sitting between them. This CDR3 has 14 residues. Germline CDR1 reads MDHEN; CDR2 reads SYDVKM. CDR3 amino acids: CASSYRRGSYEQYF. CDR3 bases: TGTGCCAGCAGCTATCGCAGGGGTTCCTACGAGCAGTACTTC.

The chain has TRBV28 and TRBJ2-7, with a weak D call TRBD1 (5 bases). CDR1 is MDHEN, CDR2 SYDVKM, per germline. V lost 5 bases to trimming and J lost 1 base, with 15 bases between them. The CDR3 is 15 amino acids. CDR3 sequence (DNA): TGTGCCAGCAGTATAGGGGAAGCTTTTTCCTACGAGCAGTACTTC. Translation gives CASSIGEAFSYEQYF.

This clonotype was detected many times. The rearrangement links TRBV10-3 to TRBJ2-7; 9 bases are a match to TRBD1. The CDR3 covers 11 residues. From germline, CDR1 is ENHRY and CDR2 SYGVKD. J lost 5 bases, V lost 10 bases, and 3 bases had no gene match. Here the CDR3 DNA reads TGTGCCACACAGGGGGCTCACGAGCAGTACTTC. Encoded protein: CATQGAHEQYF.